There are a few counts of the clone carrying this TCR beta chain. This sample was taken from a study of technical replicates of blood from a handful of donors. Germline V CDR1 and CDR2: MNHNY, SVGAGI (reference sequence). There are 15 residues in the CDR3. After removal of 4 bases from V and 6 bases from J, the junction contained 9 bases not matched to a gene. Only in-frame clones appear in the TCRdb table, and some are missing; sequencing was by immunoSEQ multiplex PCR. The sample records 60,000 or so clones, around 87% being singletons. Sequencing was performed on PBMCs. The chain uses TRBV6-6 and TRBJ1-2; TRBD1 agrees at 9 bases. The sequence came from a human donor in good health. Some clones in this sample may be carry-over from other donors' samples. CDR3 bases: TGTGCCAGCAGTTGGGGACAGGGATCGGATCATGGCTACACCTTC. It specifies CASSWGQGSDHGYTF.